The T cell receptor (beta chain) described here comes from a study of blood T cell repertoires in COVID-19. TCRdb's table, derived via immunoSEQ multiplex PCR, lists solely in-frame clones and lacks some. The sample yields about 430,000 clones, 88% seen once. With 0 bases clipped from V and 7 bases from J, the junction kept 9 bases outside the gene matches. The CDR3 length is 16 residues. In germline, CDR1 is SQVTM, CDR2 ANQGSEA. The source is a woman between 18 and 29 years old who had been exposed to COVID-19. This rearrangement joins TRBV29-1 to TRBJ2-4; 10 nucleotides align to TRBD2. The source material was PBMCs or T cells enriched from blood (not recorded which). Here the CDR3 reads CSVEDSPPSGSNIQYF. The CDR3 DNA sequence: TGCAGCGTTGAAGATTCCCCTCCTAGCGGGAGTAACATTCAGTACTTC.